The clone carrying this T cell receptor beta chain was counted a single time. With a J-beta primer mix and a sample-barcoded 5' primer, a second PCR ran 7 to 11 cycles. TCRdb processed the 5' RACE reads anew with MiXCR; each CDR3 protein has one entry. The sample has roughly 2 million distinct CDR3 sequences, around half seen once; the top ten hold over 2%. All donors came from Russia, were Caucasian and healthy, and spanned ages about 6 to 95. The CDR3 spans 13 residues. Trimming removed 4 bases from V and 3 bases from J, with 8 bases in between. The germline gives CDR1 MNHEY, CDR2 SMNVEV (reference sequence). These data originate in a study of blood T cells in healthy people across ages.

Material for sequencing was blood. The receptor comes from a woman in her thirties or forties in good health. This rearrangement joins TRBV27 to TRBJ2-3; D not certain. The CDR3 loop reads CASSYGPTDTQYF. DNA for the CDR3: TGTGCCAGCAGTTATGGGCCTACAGATACGCAGTATTTT.